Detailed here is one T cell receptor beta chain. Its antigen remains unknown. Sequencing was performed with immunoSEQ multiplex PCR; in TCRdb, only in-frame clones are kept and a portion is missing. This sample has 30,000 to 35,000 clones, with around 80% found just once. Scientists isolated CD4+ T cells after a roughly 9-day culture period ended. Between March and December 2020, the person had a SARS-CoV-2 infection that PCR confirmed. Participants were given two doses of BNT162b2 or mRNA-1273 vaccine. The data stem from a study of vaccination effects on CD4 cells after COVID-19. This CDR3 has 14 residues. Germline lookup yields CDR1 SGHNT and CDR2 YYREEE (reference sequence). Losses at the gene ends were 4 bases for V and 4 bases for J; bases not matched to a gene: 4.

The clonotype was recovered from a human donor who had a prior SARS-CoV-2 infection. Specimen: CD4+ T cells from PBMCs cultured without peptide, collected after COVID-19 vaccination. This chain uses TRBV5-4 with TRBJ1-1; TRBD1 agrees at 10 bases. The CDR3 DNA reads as TGTGCCAGCAGCCTGGGACAGGGGTTCACTGAAGCTTTCTTT. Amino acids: CASSLGQGFTEAFF.